This is a list of T cell receptor beta chains from one sample in a study of identifying expanded T cells in peripheral blood. Assay: immunoSEQ multiplex PCR; the TCRdb copy retains only in-frame clones and omits some. The table records 65,000 to 95,000 clones, around 90% of them present only once. Sequencing used blood. These TCRs come from a person aged 18 to 70 in good health. Each CDR3 is given with its conserved first and last residue. The order of the fields is clone size, D gene, J gene, V gene, CDR3 DNA, CDR3 protein. D genes are given only for firm matches. A clone size is listed for some rows: how often the clone was seen (once, few, many), or a class if it is expanded.

clone_size: .
d_call: .
j_call: TRBJ1-2
v_call: TRBV7-9
cdr3_nt: TGTGCCAGCAGCTTAGCGCCGGCCGCCTCCGACTACACCTTC
cdr3_aa: CASSLAPAASDYTF

clone_size: .
d_call: .
j_call: TRBJ2-5
v_call: TRBV5-1
cdr3_nt: TGCGCCAGCAGCTACCTAGGCCTTACAAGCACCTATCAAGAGACCCAGTACTTC
cdr3_aa: CASSYLGLTSTYQETQYF

clone_size: .
d_call: TRBD1
j_call: TRBJ2-1
v_call: TRBV29-1
cdr3_nt: TGCAGCGTTGCCCCGGGACAGGGTGGAAATGAGCAGTTCTTC
cdr3_aa: CSVAPGQGGNEQFF

clone_size: .
d_call: TRBD2
j_call: TRBJ2-5
v_call: TRBV10-3
cdr3_nt: TGTGCCTCAAGACTAGCGGGGACTCAAGAGACCCAGTACTTC
cdr3_aa: CASRLAGTQETQYF

clone_size: .
d_call: TRBD2
j_call: TRBJ2-1
v_call: TRBV4-2
cdr3_nt: TGTGCCAGCAGCCAAGGCCGGGCTAGCGGGCACTCCTACAATGAGCAGTTCTTC
cdr3_aa: CASSQGRASGHSYNEQFF

clone_size: .
d_call: .
j_call: TRBJ2-4
v_call: TRBV21-1
cdr3_nt: TGTGCCAGCAGCAATTTTCGTCGGATTCCTTTAGCCAAAAACATTCAGTACTTC
cdr3_aa: CASSNFRRIPLAKNIQYF

clone_size: .
d_call: TRBD2
j_call: TRBJ2-3
v_call: TRBV19
cdr3_nt: TGTGCCAGTAGTATCCTCCCTCTAGCGGGAAGGACAGATACGCAGTATTTT
cdr3_aa: CASSILPLAGRTDTQYF

clone_size: .
d_call: .
j_call: TRBJ1-1
v_call: TRBV4-1
cdr3_nt: TGCGCCAGCAGCCAAGATCTCAGCGGGGGCTCTAGAAGGGAAGCTTTCTTT
cdr3_aa: CASSQDLSGGSRREAFF

clone_size: .
d_call: .
j_call: TRBJ1-4
v_call: TRBV30
cdr3_nt: TGTGCCTGGTCCAGGGGAACTAATGAAAAACTGTTTTTT
cdr3_aa: CAWSRGTNEKLFF

clone_size: .
d_call: TRBD1
j_call: TRBJ2-1
v_call: TRBV25-1
cdr3_nt: TGTGCCAGCAGCCCCGCGGACAGGGAGTTAAGAGGGCAGTTCTTC
cdr3_aa: CASSPADRELRGQFF

clone_size: .
d_call: .
j_call: TRBJ2-4
v_call: TRBV7-2
cdr3_nt: TGTGCCAGCAGCTTAGCCGGGACCCCCCAGATCAAAAACATTCAGTACTTC
cdr3_aa: CASSLAGTPQIKNIQYF

clone_size: once
d_call: .
j_call: TRBJ2-2
v_call: TRBV5-1
cdr3_nt: TGCGCCAGCAGCTGGGGTGGCCAGAGTAACGGGGAGCTGTTTTTT
cdr3_aa: CASSWGGQSNGELFF

clone_size: once
d_call: TRBD1
j_call: TRBJ2-2
v_call: TRBV7-3
cdr3_nt: TGTGCCAGCAGCTCCCGTGACCAGGGGGCGAACACCGGGGAGCTGTTTTTT
cdr3_aa: CASSSRDQGANTGELFF

clone_size: .
d_call: .
j_call: TRBJ1-5
v_call: TRBV7-8
cdr3_nt: TGTGCCAGCAGCTTAGGGGCGACGAATCAGCCCCAGCATTTT
cdr3_aa: CASSLGATNQPQHF

clone_size: .
d_call: .
j_call: TRBJ1-2
v_call: TRBV29-1
cdr3_nt: TGCAGCGTTGAAGCCAAAACTAACTATGGCTACACCTTC
cdr3_aa: CSVEAKTNYGYTF

clone_size: .
d_call: TRBD2
j_call: TRBJ2-5
v_call: TRBV4-3
cdr3_nt: TGCGCCAGCAGCCAAGATCCAGGGAGGGAAGAGACCCAGTACTTC
cdr3_aa: CASSQDPGREETQYF

clone_size: .
d_call: .
j_call: TRBJ1-2
v_call: TRBV30
cdr3_nt: TGTGCCTGGAGTGTAGAGTGGGGAGGCTATGGCTACACCTTC
cdr3_aa: CAWSVEWGGYGYTF

clone_size: .
d_call: .
j_call: TRBJ2-2
v_call: TRBV21-1
cdr3_nt: TGTGCCAGCAGCAAATCCTGCGTCTTTAGGGCCGGGGAGCTGTTTTTT
cdr3_aa: CASSKSCVFRAGELFF

clone_size: .
d_call: .
j_call: TRBJ1-3
v_call: TRBV5-1
cdr3_nt: TGCGCCAGCAGCTTGGGGGCGAGCTCTGGAAACACCATATATTTT
cdr3_aa: CASSLGASSGNTIYF

clone_size: .
d_call: .
j_call: TRBJ2-7
v_call: TRBV6-5
cdr3_nt: TGTGCCAGCAGCCAGAGTTGGACGGGACCCTACGAGCAGTACTTC
cdr3_aa: CASSQSWTGPYEQYF

clone_size: few
d_call: TRBD1
j_call: TRBJ1-2
v_call: TRBV6-5
cdr3_nt: TGTGCCAGCAGTTACGGGGGTGACAGGGTGCGTGGCTACACCTTC
cdr3_aa: CASSYGGDRVRGYTF

clone_size: .
d_call: .
j_call: TRBJ2-7
v_call: TRBV5-1
cdr3_nt: TGCGCCAGCAGCTTGGGTCCCCCGGGGGAGCAGTACTTC
cdr3_aa: CASSLGPPGEQYF

clone_size: .
d_call: TRBD2
j_call: TRBJ2-3
v_call: TRBV7-9
cdr3_nt: TGTGCCAGCAGCTTAGATAGCGGGGGGGCAGATACGCAGTATTTT
cdr3_aa: CASSLDSGGADTQYF

clone_size: .
d_call: .
j_call: TRBJ2-3
v_call: TRBV7-9
cdr3_nt: TGTGCCAGTGGATACCACACAGATACGCAGTATTTT
cdr3_aa: CASGYHTDTQYF

clone_size: few
d_call: TRBD1
j_call: TRBJ1-2
v_call: TRBV23-1
cdr3_nt: TGCGCCGGCCAATTCGACAGGGAGAAAGACTATGGCTACACCTTC
cdr3_aa: CAGQFDREKDYGYTF

clone_size: once
d_call: TRBD1
j_call: TRBJ2-3
v_call: TRBV13
cdr3_nt: TGTGCCAGCAGCTCCAGGGGGTACAGGGGACGCACAGATACGCAGTATTTT
cdr3_aa: CASSSRGYRGRTDTQYF

clone_size: .
d_call: TRBD1
j_call: TRBJ1-5
v_call: TRBV4-1
cdr3_nt: TGCGCCAGCAGCCAGCACCCGGGACAGATAAATCAGCCCCAGCATTTT
cdr3_aa: CASSQHPGQINQPQHF

clone_size: .
d_call: TRBD1
j_call: TRBJ2-3
v_call: TRBV28
cdr3_nt: TGTGCCAGCATGGGGTCCACGACAGGGAGCACAGATACGCAGTATTTT
cdr3_aa: CASMGSTTGSTDTQYF

clone_size: .
d_call: .
j_call: TRBJ2-5
v_call: TRBV4-2
cdr3_nt: TGTGCCAGCAGCCAGCGACATGGTGAGCAAGAGACCCAGTACTTC
cdr3_aa: CASSQRHGEQETQYF

clone_size: .
d_call: TRBD1
j_call: TRBJ1-1
v_call: TRBV5-1
cdr3_nt: TGCGCCAGCAGCTTGGGGACAGGGGAGACTGAAGCTTTCTTT
cdr3_aa: CASSLGTGETEAFF

clone_size: once
d_call: .
j_call: TRBJ1-1
v_call: TRBV21-1
cdr3_nt: TGTGCCAGCAGCCGTCGCTCTGAAGCTTTCTTT
cdr3_aa: CASSRRSEAFF

clone_size: once
d_call: .
j_call: TRBJ2-2
v_call: TRBV6-5
cdr3_nt: TGTGCCAGCAGTAAAGAATCGAACACCGGGGAGCTGTTTTTT
cdr3_aa: CASSKESNTGELFF

clone_size: .
d_call: .
j_call: TRBJ2-1
v_call: TRBV9
cdr3_nt: TGTGCCAGCAGCTTAATGTCGGATGCCTACAATGAGCAGTTCTTC
cdr3_aa: CASSLMSDAYNEQFF

clone_size: .
d_call: TRBD1
j_call: TRBJ1-4
v_call: TRBV5-6
cdr3_nt: TGTGCCAGCAGCCTAGGACAGGCTCCCGAAAAACTGTTTTTT
cdr3_aa: CASSLGQAPEKLFF

clone_size: .
d_call: .
j_call: TRBJ2-5
v_call: TRBV6-5
cdr3_nt: TGTGCCAGCAGCCACGAAGAGACCCAGTACTTC
cdr3_aa: CASSHEETQYF

clone_size: .
d_call: TRBD2
j_call: TRBJ2-7
v_call: TRBV19
cdr3_nt: TGTGCCAGTAGTAAGCGGGAATCCTACGAGCAGTACTTC
cdr3_aa: CASSKRESYEQYF

clone_size: .
d_call: TRBD1
j_call: TRBJ2-7
v_call: TRBV6-1
cdr3_nt: TGTGCCAGCACCGCCGGGACAGCTTATTACGAGCAGTACTTC
cdr3_aa: CASTAGTAYYEQYF

clone_size: many
d_call: .
j_call: TRBJ1-5
v_call: TRBV19
cdr3_nt: TGTGCCAGTTCCTGGTCGGAAGGTCAGCCCCAGCATTTT
cdr3_aa: CASSWSEGQPQHF

clone_size: .
d_call: .
j_call: TRBJ1-2
v_call: TRBV5-4
cdr3_nt: TGTGCCAGCAGCTTGGTTAGTCCCTCGGATGGCTACACCTTC
cdr3_aa: CASSLVSPSDGYTF

clone_size: .
d_call: .
j_call: TRBJ1-2
v_call: TRBV5-1
cdr3_nt: TGCGCCAGCAGCTTGGGAGGGGAAGGCAGGGTGTATGGCTACACCTTC
cdr3_aa: CASSLGGEGRVYGYTF

clone_size: few
d_call: .
j_call: TRBJ1-2
v_call: TRBV10-2
cdr3_nt: TGCGCCAGCAGCGAGGGGGTTAGCTATGGCTACACCTTC
cdr3_aa: CASSEGVSYGYTF

clone_size: .
d_call: .
j_call: TRBJ2-5
v_call: TRBV28
cdr3_nt: TGTGCCAGCAGGCGACAGCAAGAGACCCAGTACTTC
cdr3_aa: CASRRQQETQYF

clone_size: .
d_call: .
j_call: TRBJ1-4
v_call: TRBV9
cdr3_nt: TGTGCCAGCAGCGTAGGCCCCCGTCCAACTAATGAAAAACTGTTTTTT
cdr3_aa: CASSVGPRPTNEKLFF

clone_size: .
d_call: TRBD2
j_call: TRBJ2-1
v_call: TRBV5-4
cdr3_nt: TGTGCCAGCAGCTTGTCACTAGCGGGTTACAATGAGCAGTTCTTC
cdr3_aa: CASSLSLAGYNEQFF

clone_size: .
d_call: TRBD1
j_call: TRBJ1-4
v_call: TRBV9
cdr3_nt: TGTGCCAGCAGCGGTGGGACAGAGATTAATGAAAAACTGTTTTTT
cdr3_aa: CASSGGTEINEKLFF

clone_size: .
d_call: .
j_call: TRBJ2-5
v_call: TRBV19
cdr3_nt: TGTGCCAGTAGGGACCAAATCTTGGAGACCCAGTACTTC
cdr3_aa: CASRDQILETQYF

clone_size: .
d_call: TRBD2
j_call: TRBJ2-1
v_call: TRBV19
cdr3_nt: TGTGCCAGTAGTATACGGTATAGCGGGAGTCGAGTAGACAATGAGCAGTTCTTC
cdr3_aa: CASSIRYSGSRVDNEQFF

clone_size: .
d_call: TRBD1
j_call: TRBJ1-2
v_call: TRBV23-1
cdr3_nt: TGCGCCAGCAGTACTCCGGGACAGGTTGGGTCTAACTATGGCTACACCTTC
cdr3_aa: CASSTPGQVGSNYGYTF

clone_size: .
d_call: TRBD1
j_call: TRBJ2-2
v_call: TRBV6-1
cdr3_nt: TGTGCCAGCAGTGGGCGGACAGGGACCGGGGAGCTGTTTTTT
cdr3_aa: CASSGRTGTGELFF

clone_size: few
d_call: TRBD1
j_call: TRBJ1-6
v_call: TRBV2
cdr3_nt: TGTGCCAGCACTCTCCGGGACAGGAATTCACCCCTCCACTTT
cdr3_aa: CASTLRDRNSPLHF

clone_size: .
d_call: .
j_call: TRBJ1-3
v_call: TRBV5-1
cdr3_nt: TGCGCCAGCAGCTCTATTACAGGGTACAGAGGAAACACCATATATTTT
cdr3_aa: CASSSITGYRGNTIYF

clone_size: .
d_call: .
j_call: TRBJ1-2
v_call: TRBV5-4
cdr3_nt: TGTGCCAGCAGACCGGGACACGGAGGCTATGGCTACACCTTC
cdr3_aa: CASRPGHGGYGYTF

clone_size: .
d_call: .
j_call: TRBJ2-6
v_call: TRBV5-5
cdr3_nt: TGTGCCAGCAGCTTGGTCCTAGCTGGGGCCAACGTCCTGACTTTC
cdr3_aa: CASSLVLAGANVLTF

clone_size: .
d_call: .
j_call: TRBJ1-1
v_call: TRBV7-8
cdr3_nt: TGTGCCAGCAGCCCGCGGGACATAGGGAACACTGAAGCTTTCTTT
cdr3_aa: CASSPRDIGNTEAFF

clone_size: .
d_call: .
j_call: TRBJ1-2
v_call: TRBV19
cdr3_nt: TGTGCCAGTAGTTCCGAGGGCAGGGTTCAGGGCTACACCTTC
cdr3_aa: CASSSEGRVQGYTF